This T cell receptor beta chain was sequenced during a study of blood T cell repertoires in COVID-19. As for the study in general: COVID-19 samples, acute and convalescent, were from the United States, Italy and Spain. The cDNA or gDNA used as material had been derived from T cells, B-cell-depleted T cells, or PBMCs.

In the study's own analysis: Reference gene primer amplification gave nucleated cell count estimates. Method: immunoSEQ multiplex PCR; TCRdb's copy keeps in-frame clones and lacks some. V, J and clone size derive from that table, while D and trimming were established from the DNA sequence. The repertoire holds 60,000 to 70,000 clones, with roughly 74% as singletons. The TCR comes from a woman of 80 years or more with acute or convalescent COVID-19. Sequenced input: peripheral blood.

The CDR3 DNA sequence: TGTGCCAGCAGCCAAGCTGGGACAGGGCCCCACAATGAGCAGTTCTTC. It codes for CASSQAGTGPHNEQFF. This chain links TRBV4-2 with TRBJ2-1, with 9 positions matching TRBD1. Germline assignment: CDR1 LGHNA and CDR2 YNFKEQ. The CDR3 runs 16 residues. J was trimmed by 5 bases and V by 1 base; bases with no gene match: 6.